This T cell receptor (beta chain) was sequenced during a study of memory CD4+ T cells and cytomegalovirus serostatus. Single viable CD3+CD4+CD8-CD45RO+ cells were sorted as the memory CD4+ T cells. Donors' CMV status reflects serum IgG against pp150, pp28, p38, p52. Here immunoSEQ multiplex PCR was the method, and the copy in TCRdb shows in-frame clones only, minus some. The sample carries some 48,000 clones, about 78% recorded once. The TCR originated in an adult in good health and CMV-seronegative. Sequenced sample: memory CD4+ T cells from blood.

The CDR3 loop is CAWAAGPNQPQHF. CDR3 bases: TGTGCCTGGGCCGCGGGGCCGAATCAGCCCCAGCATTTT. The V and J genes are TRBV30 and TRBJ1-5, with D possibly matching TRBD1 (5 bases). Deletions cut 5 bases from V and 4 bases from J, with 12 bases between. Germline lookup yields CDR1 GTSNPN and CDR2 SVGIG (reference sequence). The CDR3 spans 13 residues.